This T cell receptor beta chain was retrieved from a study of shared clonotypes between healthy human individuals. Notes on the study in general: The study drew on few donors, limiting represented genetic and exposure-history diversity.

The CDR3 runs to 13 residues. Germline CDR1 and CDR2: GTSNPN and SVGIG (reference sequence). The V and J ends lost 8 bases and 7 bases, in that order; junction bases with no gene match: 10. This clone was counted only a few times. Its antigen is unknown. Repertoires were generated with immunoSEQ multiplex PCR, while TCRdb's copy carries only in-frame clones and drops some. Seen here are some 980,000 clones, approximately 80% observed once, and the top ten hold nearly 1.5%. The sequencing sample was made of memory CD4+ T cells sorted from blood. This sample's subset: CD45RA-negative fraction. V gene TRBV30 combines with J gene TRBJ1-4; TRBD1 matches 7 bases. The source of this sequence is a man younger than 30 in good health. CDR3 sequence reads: CARSGGRSEKLFF. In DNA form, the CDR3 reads TGTGCCCGTTCAGGGGGAAGAAGTGAAAAACTGTTTTTT.